The 16 T cell receptor beta chains below all came from one sample that was sequenced in a study of T cells after posttransplantation cyclophosphamide. A marrow graft followed busulfan-fludarabine conditioning, with cyclophosphamide on days +3 and +4. The assay was immunoSEQ multiplex PCR, and TCRdb's table has in-frame clones only and misses some. The sample lists more than 4,000 clones, 80% seen once, with roughly 4.2% in the top ten. Sequences were derived from PBMCs, sampled after allogeneic stem cell transplant with posttransplant cyclophosphamide. The receptors originated from a male patient in his fifties who received an allogeneic stem cell transplant from a related donor and was CMV-positive. The graft donor may have given rise to some T cells.

The chain is built from TRBV5-1 and TRBJ2-3, with 12 bases that match TRBD2. The CDR3 consists of 16 residues. Germline loops: CDR1 SGHRS, CDR2 YFSETQ. V lost 4 bases to trimming and J lost 0 bases; unmatched junction nucleotides: 3. The CDR3 DNA is TGCGCCAGCAGCCAAGGGACTAGCGGGAGCACAGATACGCAGTATTTT. Protein: CASSQGTSGSTDTQYF.

J is TRBJ1-2 and V is TRBV5-1; 10 positions agree with TRBD1. Trimming cost V 5 bases and J 5 bases; bases outside gene matches: 6. CDR1 SGHRS and CDR2 YFSETQ come from the germline V gene. CDR3 length equals 14 residues. The CDR3 region has the DNA TGCGCCAGCAGGGGGACAGGGGTGGAGTATGGCTACACCTTC. It is translated as CASRGTGVEYGYTF.

This clone was observed a few times. V is TRBV7-2 and J is TRBJ1-4; weak D call: TRBD1 (6 bases). V was shortened by 4 bases and J by 4 bases, with 13 bases between the two germline ends. CDR3 length: 15 amino acids. Looked up from germline, CDR1 is SGHTA and CDR2 is FQGNSA. The CDR3 nucleotides read TGTGCCAGCAGCTCTACAGGGAGGGGTAATGAAAAACTGTTTTTT. Protein product: CASSSTGRGNEKLFF.

The rearrangement links TRBV7-9 to TRBJ1-6, with D hard to call. Germline CDR1 and CDR2: SEHNR and FQNEAQ (reference sequence). The length of the CDR3 is 17 residues. V lost 4 bases to trimming and J lost 0 bases, with 13 bases between them. The CDR3 DNA reads TGTGCCAGCAGCTGGGGATCCGGAGGCTCCTATAATTCACCCCTCCACTTT. It is translated as CASSWGSGGSYNSPLHF.

Note on this clone: Germline and junction disagree at one end, which may indicate a read error. The chain carries TRBV7-7 and TRBJ2-7; D is possibly TRBD1 (6 bases). The CDR3 contains 15 residues. The V gene's germline CDR1 is SSHAT and CDR2 FNYEAQ (reference sequence). Here the CDR3 DNA reads TGTGCTAGCAGCTTAGATACAGGGCCGCGCTACGAGCAGTACTTC. This gives the protein CASSLDTGPRYEQYF.

The genes are TRBV6-6 and TRBJ1-1; D unclear. Germline loops: CDR1 MNHNY, CDR2 SVGAGI (reference sequence). The CDR3 is 14 amino acids. V was shortened by 7 bases and J by 3 bases, with 15 bases between the two germline ends. This chain's CDR3 is CASTGTGRDTEAFF. The CDR3 coding sequence is TGTGCCAGCACCGGAACGGGTCGGGACACTGAAGCTTTCTTT.

This chain joins TRBV18 and TRBJ2-7, with 7 bases identical to TRBD2. J gave up 2 bases and V 2 bases, and 0 bases lay outside the gene matches. CDR3 length: 13 residues. CDR1 and CDR2 (germline): KGHSH, LQKENI. The CDR3: CASSPAGAYEQYF. CDR3 DNA: TGTGCCAGCTCACCAGCGGGGGCCTACGAGCAGTACTTC. The entire variable domain, with the rest obtained from reference TRBV18 and TRBJ2-7, is as follows: NAGVMQNPRHLVRRRGQEARLRCSPMKGHSHVYWYRQLPEEGLKFMVYLQKENIIDESGMPKERFSAEFPKEGPSILRIQQVVRGDSAAYFCASSPAGAYEQYFGPGTRLTVT.

The chain carries TRBV19 and TRBJ2-5; D possibly corresponds to TRBD1 (5 bases). Germline-derived CDR1 and CDR2 are LNHDA and SQIVND (reference sequence). Trimming removed 5 bases at V and 3 bases at J, with 19 bases between. The CDR3 extends over 16 amino acids. For the CDR3, the DNA is TGTGCCAGTAGTCCGAGGTCAGAGACAGCTAAAGAGACCCAGTACTTC. Translated, it gives CASSPRSETAKETQYF.

V usage is TRBV5-4 and J usage is TRBJ2-3; D might be TRBD1 (5 bases). Per germline, CDR1 SGHNT and CDR2 YYREEE (reference sequence). The CDR3 loop spans 11 amino acids. CDR3 in DNA: TGTGTAGCAGGGAGCACAGATACGCAGTATTTT. Amino acids: CVAGSTDTQYF.

The chain uses TRBV19 and TRBJ2-3, with D possibly being TRBD2 (7 bases). The germline V gene encodes CDR1 LNHDA and CDR2 SQIVND (reference sequence). Trimming pared 6 bases from V and 11 bases from J, leaving 24 bases between. The CDR3 totals 15 residues. The CDR3 bases are TGTGCCAGTAGCCCGACGTTCGAGGGGGGGTTGGTGCAGTATTTT. It is translated as CASSPTFEGGLVQYF.

This chain connects TRBV20-1 to TRBJ1-1; 7 bases are shared with TRBD1. Germline V CDR1 and CDR2: DFQATT, SNEGSKA (reference sequence). This CDR3 is built from 11 residues. V was clipped by 5 bases and J by 8 bases; unmatched bases: 5. Here the CDR3 DNA reads TGCAGTGCTTCACAGGGGCGGGAAGCTTTCTTT. Its translation: CSASQGREAFF.

The V call is TRBV7-2, the J call TRBJ2-7; no clear D gene. This CDR3 spans 11 amino acids. CDR1 and CDR2 (germline): SGHTA, FQGNSA. V lost 5 bases and J lost 4, with 6 bases in between. In DNA, the CDR3 is TGTGCCAGCAGCCTCCGGTACGAGCAGTACTTC. Residues: CASSLRYEQYF.

This chain links TRBV7-8 with TRBJ1-1; D call uncertain. Trimming pared 3 bases from V and 6 bases from J, leaving 11 bases between. CDR1 is SGHVS, CDR2 FQNEAQ, per germline. This CDR3 has 13 amino acids. CDR3 region: CASSFLGSAEAFF. Written as DNA, the CDR3 is TGTGCCAGCAGCTTTCTTGGAAGCGCTGAAGCTTTCTTT.

The chain carries TRBV7-8 and TRBJ1-5, with 8 bases matching TRBD1. Germline V gives CDR1 SGHVS, CDR2 FQNEAQ. Trimming at V came to 1 base and at J to 5 bases, leaving 1 base not matched to a gene. The CDR3 consists of 14 residues. The CDR3 DNA sequence: TGTGCCAGCAGCTTAGGACAGGGGTATCAGCCCCAGCATTTT. Its translation is CASSLGQGYQPQHF.

The chain combines TRBV2 with TRBJ1-3; D possibly corresponds to TRBD1 (5 bases). Trimming left V 6 bases short and J 9 bases short, with 21 bases between. CDR3 length equals 15 residues. The germline CDR1 and CDR2 sequences are SNHLY and FYNNEI. The CDR3 DNA sequence: TGTGCCAGCAGCGTGGGGCTGGGAGCGGGAGCCACCATATATTTT. It translates to CASSVGLGAGATIYF.

The gene calls are TRBV9 and TRBJ2-2; 10 bases agree with TRBD2. This CDR3 comprises 16 residues. CDR1 SGDLS and CDR2 YYNGEE come from the germline V gene. Losses at the gene ends were 0 bases for V and 6 bases for J; bases not matched to a gene: 5. CDR3 loop: CASSVGPAGGSGELFF. The CDR3 DNA follows: TGTGCCAGCAGCGTAGGCCCAGCGGGGGGGTCCGGGGAGCTGTTTTTT.